The 32 T cell receptor beta chains below were found in one sample sequenced in a study of T cell repertoires in cytomegalovirus infection. TCRdb itself ran the reads through MiXCR, one entry per CDR3 protein. Altogether around 740,000 distinct CDR3 sequences are present, 35% to 40% being singletons, with the ten largest covering 2.5% to 3.5%. Sequencing input: PBMCs. These receptors came from a human donor in good health (CMV status not recorded). Some clones in this sample may be carry-over from other donors' samples.

On this clonotype itself: A junction end diverges from the germline sequence, so it may reflect a read error. The gene calls are TRBV7-9 and TRBJ2-3, with D possibly being TRBD1 or TRBD2 (5 bases each). There are 12 residues in the CDR3. Germline CDR1 and CDR2: SEHNR and FQNEAQ (reference sequence). The CDR3 loop reads CSSRRGEDTQYF. The CDR3 DNA is TGTTCCAGCAGGAGAGGGGAAGATACGCAGTATTTT.

This chain links TRBV7-9 with TRBJ2-3; D tentatively reads TRBD1 or TRBD2 (5 bases each). From germline, CDR1 is SEHNR and CDR2 FQNEAQ (reference sequence). With 8 bases removed from V and 1 base from J, the gap between germline ends came to 19 bases. The CDR3 length is 16 residues. This CDR3 reads CASPGLTTIRTDTQYF. The DNA for the CDR3 is TGTGCCAGCCCGGGGCTGACCACGATACGCACAGATACGCAGTATTTT.

Comments on this clonotype: Since the CDR3 does not end with the conserved phenylalanine or tryptophan, this likely comes from a read error. The genes are TRBV12-3 or TRBV12-4 and TRBJ1-5; D is undetermined. The V end was cut by 6 bases, the J end by 1 base, with 19 bases between. The CDR3 is 17 amino acids. The chain's CDR3 is CASRSSSAGGSNQPQHS. The CDR3 DNA follows: TGTGCCAGCAGGTCCTCTAGCGCAGGCGGCAGCAATCAGCCCCAGCATTCT.

This rearrangement joins TRBV7-9 to TRBJ2-7; no reliable D call. Trimming removed 5 bases from V and 0 bases from J, with 14 bases in between. CDR3 length: 15 amino acids. Germline V gene lookup returns CDR1 SEHNR and CDR2 FQNEAQ (reference sequence). CDR3 in amino acids: CASSRRFESSYEQYF. The DNA for the CDR3 is TGTGCCAGCAGCCGCCGCTTCGAGAGCTCCTACGAGCAGTACTTC.

This clonotype was counted ten times or more. CDR3 bases: TGTGCCAGCAGCTCGGACAGGGGCACTTACAATGAGCAGTTCTTC. Translating gives CASSSDRGTYNEQFF. This chain links TRBV7-3 with TRBJ2-1; 9 bases map to TRBD1. Germline CDR1 reads SGHTA; CDR2 reads FQGTGA. The length of the CDR3 is 15 residues. V lost 4 bases and J lost 4; bases outside the gene matches: 5.

This chain uses TRBV12-3 or TRBV12-4 with TRBJ2-1; 7 bases map to TRBD2. The CDR3 totals 16 residues. With V trimmed by 3 bases and J by 4 bases, 9 bases remained unmatched. CDR3 coding DNA: TGTGCCAGCAGTTTTTTCCTGTCTAGCGGATACAATGAGCAGTTCTTC. Translation gives CASSFFLSSGYNEQFF.

The genes are TRBV6-1 and TRBJ1-5; no clear D. V shed 2 bases and J shed 6 bases, with 8 bases lying between them. Germline values: CDR1 MNHNS, CDR2 SASEGT. This CDR3 is 13 amino acids long. DNA for the CDR3: TGTGCCAGCAGTGAATTAGTGGGTCAGCCCCAGCATTTT. It specifies CASSELVGQPQHF.

This clonotype has more than one count but fewer than ten. The CDR3 sequence is CASSLTTGGLGETQYF. The DNA of the CDR3 is TGTGCCAGCAGTTTAACCACAGGGGGCTTAGGAGAGACCCAGTACTTC. The V call is TRBV12-3 or TRBV12-4, the J call TRBJ2-5; the match to TRBD1 covers 9 bases. After removal of 2 bases from V and 4 bases from J, the junction contained 8 bases not matched to a gene. This CDR3 comprises 16 residues.

The gene calls are TRBV10-3 and TRBJ1-1, with D unresolved. The CDR3 contains 13 residues. V lost 6 bases to trimming and J lost 4 bases, with 12 bases between them. Germline V CDR1 and CDR2: ENHRY, SYGVKD. The CDR3 spells CAISEILGTEAFF. The CDR3 nucleotides read TGTGCCATCAGCGAAATCTTGGGCACTGAAGCTTTCTTT.

The chain carries TRBV7-9 and TRBJ2-5; D unclear. The CDR3 has 12 amino acids. Germline CDR1 reads SEHNR; CDR2 reads FQNEAQ (reference sequence). Trimming removed 4 bases from V and 5 bases from J, with 8 bases in between. The CDR3 sequence is CASSSYVETQYF. CDR3 nucleotides: TGTGCCAGCAGCTCCTATGTGGAGACCCAGTACTTC. Based on the CDR3 plus reference TRBV7-9 and TRBJ2-5, the full variable domain is DTGVSQNPRHKITKRGQNVTFRCDPISEHNRLYWYRQTLGQGPEFLTYFQNEAQLEKSRLLSDRFSAERPKGSFSTLEIQRTEQGDSAMYLCASSSYVETQYFGPGTRLLVL.

This clonotype was seen a few times. The V call is TRBV5-1, the J call TRBJ1-1; D is ambiguous. Germline V lookup: CDR1 SGHRS, CDR2 YFSETQ. This CDR3 comprises 16 residues. V lost 2 bases to trimming and J lost 0 bases, with 14 bases between them. The CDR3 spells CASSFRAARLNTEAFF. CDR3 DNA: TGCGCCAGCAGCTTCCGGGCAGCGAGGTTGAACACTGAAGCTTTCTTT.

The chain combines TRBV20-1 with TRBJ2-1, with D possibly being TRBD2 (5 bases). V dropped 3 bases and J dropped 2 bases, with 29 bases sitting between them. This CDR3 has 20 residues. Germline V lookup: CDR1 DFQATT, CDR2 SNEGSKA (reference sequence). This CDR3 reads CSARVATVGAEATTYNEQFF. CDR3 nucleotides: TGCAGTGCTAGGGTGGCCACCGTCGGAGCGGAGGCTACCACCTACAATGAGCAGTTCTTC.

This clonotype showed up just a few times. V is TRBV4-1 and J is TRBJ2-7; D gene ambiguous. Deletions cut 3 bases from V and 0 bases from J, with 12 bases between. CDR1 and CDR2 (germline): MGHRA, YSYEKL. The CDR3 runs to 15 residues. CDR3 loop: CASSHMTVGSYEQYF. The CDR3, as DNA: TGCGCCAGCAGCCATATGACCGTCGGCTCCTACGAGCAGTACTTC.

The table lists this clonotype with a few counts. The chain combines TRBV7-2 with TRBJ2-2, with 7 bases lining up with TRBD2. This CDR3 contains 14 residues. Germline lookup yields CDR1 SGHTA and CDR2 FQGNSA. V shed 5 bases and J 3 bases; nucleotides not matched to a gene: 3. The CDR3 DNA follows: TGTGCCAGCAGCGAAACTAGCGACACCGGGGAGCTGTTTTTT. It translates to CASSETSDTGELFF.

The chain couples TRBV7-9 to TRBJ1-1; the match to TRBD1 covers 7 bases. This CDR3 has 15 amino acids. The V gene's germline CDR1 is SEHNR and CDR2 FQNEAQ (reference sequence). J gave up 0 bases and V 5 bases, and 6 bases lay outside the gene matches. The DNA of the CDR3 is TGTGCCAGCAGCGGCAACAGGGGCGTGAACACTGAAGCTTTCTTT. Translating it yields CASSGNRGVNTEAFF. The full variable domain, completed using reference TRBV7-9 and TRBJ1-1, is DTGVSQNPRHKITKRGQNVTFRCDPISEHNRLYWYRQTLGQGPEFLTYFQNEAQLEKSRLLSDRFSAERPKGSFSTLEIQRTEQGDSAMYLCASSGNRGVNTEAFFGQGTRLTVV.

J is TRBJ2-7 and V is TRBV7-9; weak D call: TRBD1 (5 bases). Germline-derived CDR1 and CDR2 are SEHNR and FQNEAQ (reference sequence). The CDR3 sequence is 11 residues long. The V gene lost 7 bases and the J gene lost 4 bases, with 8 bases spanning the gap. CDR3 in DNA: TGTGCCAGCATGGGGCTGTACGAGCAGTACTTC. Amino acids: CASMGLYEQYF.

This clonotype appeared a few times. The rearrangement joins TRBV5-6 to TRBJ1-1, with D perhaps matching TRBD1 (6 bases). Trimming took off 2 bases at V and 1 base at J, with 12 bases between the two ends. The CDR3 has 15 residues. CDR1 and CDR2 (germline): SGHDT, YYEEEE. For the CDR3, the DNA is TGTGCCAGCAGCTTCGGGGGGGGCCGGAACACTGAAGCTTTCTTT. It codes for CASSFGGGRNTEAFF. Drawing the rest from reference TRBV5-6 and TRBJ1-1, the complete variable domain is DAGVTQSPTHLIKTRGQQVTLRCSPKSGHDTVSWYQQALGQGPQFIFQYYEEEERQRGNFPDRFSGHQFPNYSSELNVNALLLGDSALYLCASSFGGGRNTEAFFGQGTRLTVV.

The gene calls are TRBV30 and TRBJ1-2; 8 bases are a match to TRBD1. The CDR3 has 16 residues. Germline CDR1 reads GTSNPN; CDR2 reads SVGIG (reference sequence). The V and J ends lost 3 bases and 0 bases, in that order; junction bases with no gene match: 9. The CDR3 here is CAWRGQGAFSNYGYTF. The DNA of the CDR3 is TGTGCCTGGAGAGGTCAGGGGGCCTTTTCTAACTATGGCTACACCTTC. The complete variable domain, with remaining parts taken from reference TRBV30 and TRBJ1-2, reads SQTIHQWPATLVQPVGSPLSLECTVEGTSNPNLYWYRQAAGRGLQLLFYSVGIGQISSEVPQNLSASRPQDRQFILSSKKLLLSDSGFYLCAWRGQGAFSNYGYTFGSGTRLTVV.

DNA for the CDR3: TGTGCCAGCAGCTTACAACAAGCCTACGAGCAGTACTTC. Translating it yields CASSLQQAYEQYF. The rearrangement uses TRBV11-1 and TRBJ2-7; no firm D call. This CDR3 is built from 13 residues. V lost 2 bases to trimming and J lost 2 bases, with 7 bases between them. Germline V gene data show CDR1 as SGHAT and CDR2 as FQDESV (reference sequence).

This clonotype has just a few counts. The chain joins TRBV7-9 to TRBJ2-4; 8 nucleotides line up with TRBD1. CDR1 SEHNR and CDR2 FQNEAQ come from the germline V gene (reference sequence). This CDR3 has 15 residues. V shed 4 bases and J 5 bases; nucleotides not matched to a gene: 7. The CDR3 coding sequence is TGTGCCAGCAGCTCCCGAACAGGGGGAGAAAACATTCAGTACTTC. Translating gives CASSSRTGGENIQYF.

This clonotype was picked up a small number of times. The chain has TRBV7-8 and TRBJ2-1, with 8 bases that match TRBD2. Germline V gives CDR1 SGHVS, CDR2 FQNEAQ. After removal of 5 bases from V and 0 bases from J, the junction contained 6 bases not matched to a gene. The CDR3 length is 16 residues. CDR3 bases: TGTGCCAGCAGCCGTTTACTAGCGGCCTCCTACAATGAGCAGTTCTTC. Protein product: CASSRLLAASYNEQFF.

This sequence joins TRBV24-1 and TRBJ2-3; no reliable D call. The CDR3 runs to 13 residues. Per germline, CDR1 KGHDR and CDR2 SFDVKD. Trimming shortened V by 4 bases and J by 6 bases, and 10 bases separated the two germline ends. The CDR3 loop is CATSDPRWDTQYF. Here the CDR3 DNA reads TGTGCCACCAGTGACCCCCGGTGGGATACGCAGTATTTT.

This clonotype was found once. This chain joins TRBV6-4 and TRBJ1-1, with a possible D match to TRBD1 (5 bases). CDR1 and CDR2 from the germline V gene are MRHNA and SNTAGT. There are 12 residues in the CDR3. The V and J ends lost 0 bases and 9 bases respectively, with 8 bases between them. The CDR3 nucleotides are TGTGCCAGCAGTGACTCGACAGAGCAAGCTTTCTTT. Translation: CASSDSTEQAFF.

This clonotype showed up just a few times. The chain couples TRBV12-3 or TRBV12-4 to TRBJ1-4; 8 bases are shared with TRBD1. The CDR3 contains 20 residues. Unmatched junction bases numbered 15, after V lost 2 bases and J lost 1 base. This chain's CDR3 is CASSLRAGGDAMLTNEKLFF. CDR3 bases: TGTGCCAGCAGTTTAAGGGCAGGGGGCGACGCGATGCTAACTAATGAAAAACTGTTTTTT.

This clonotype has only one observation. This chain uses TRBV28 with TRBJ1-5; no clear D gene. V was shortened by 6 bases and J by 4 bases, with 7 bases between the two germline ends. CDR3 length: 12 amino acids. CDR1 and CDR2 (germline): MDHEN, SYDVKM. The CDR3 spells CASSQQNQPQHF. The DNA of the CDR3 is TGTGCCAGCAGCCAACAGAATCAGCCCCAGCATTTT.

The chain links TRBV28 to TRBJ2-3; no reliable D call. CDR3 length equals 13 residues. V was shortened by 8 bases and J by 0 bases, with 9 bases between the two germline ends. In germline, CDR1 is MDHEN, CDR2 SYDVKM. CDR3: CASLSSSTDTQYF. CDR3 DNA sequence: TGTGCCAGCCTATCCTCTAGCACAGATACGCAGTATTTT.

The CDR3 reads CASSTRHETQYF. Written as DNA, the CDR3 is TGTGCCAGCAGTACGAGACACGAAACGCAGTATTTT. The J gene is TRBJ2-3, the V gene TRBV12-3 or TRBV12-4; D remains unclear. V was pared by 5 bases and J by 9 bases, with 12 bases between. The CDR3 loop spans 12 amino acids.

The gene calls are TRBV6-1 and TRBJ2-2; D is possibly TRBD2 (5 bases). CDR3 size: 12 residues. V lost 4 bases and J 5 bases, leaving 5 bases between the germline ends. Germline CDR1 and CDR2: MNHNS and SASEGT. The CDR3 DNA sequence: TGTGCCAGCAGTGGGAGGACCGGGGAGCTGTTTTTT. Translation: CASSGRTGELFF.

This clonotype has just a few counts. This chain links TRBV15 with TRBJ1-5, with D perhaps matching TRBD1 (5 bases). The V end was cut by 5 bases, the J end by 3 bases, with 11 bases between. Germline values: CDR1 LNHNV, CDR2 YYDKDF (reference sequence). There are 14 residues in the CDR3. Here the CDR3 reads CATSSGRLNQPQHF. The CDR3 DNA reads TGTGCCACCAGCTCGGGACGGCTCAATCAGCCCCAGCATTTT.

CDR3 protein: CASSVATGVTEAFF. The CDR3 DNA follows: TGTGCCAGCAGCGTGGCGACAGGGGTAACTGAAGCTTTCTTT. The rearrangement uses TRBV9 and TRBJ1-1, with 8 bases identical to TRBD1. V shed 2 bases, J shed 5 bases, and the junction held 5 bases outside the gene matches. The CDR3 extends over 14 amino acids. Germline assignment: CDR1 SGDLS and CDR2 YYNGEE.

This clonotype turned up a few times. The J gene is TRBJ1-4, the V gene TRBV7-6, with D perhaps matching TRBD1 (5 bases). The CDR3 sequence is 15 residues long. V was cut by 4 bases and J by 3 bases, with 12 bases left in between. Germline CDR1 SGHVS, CDR2 FNYEAQ. The CDR3 DNA follows: TGTGCCAGCAGCTCCCCCGGGGGGGCTAATGAAAAACTGTTTTTT. Protein sequence: CASSSPGGANEKLFF.

This chain connects TRBV10-3 to TRBJ1-5; no clear D. Per the germline V gene, CDR1 is ENHRY and CDR2 is SYGVKD. CDR3 length equals 13 residues. V lost 7 bases, J lost 0 bases, and 7 bases lay in between. DNA of the CDR3: TGTGCCATCACGGACGGTAGCAATCAGCCCCAGCATTTT. Translation gives CAITDGSNQPQHF.